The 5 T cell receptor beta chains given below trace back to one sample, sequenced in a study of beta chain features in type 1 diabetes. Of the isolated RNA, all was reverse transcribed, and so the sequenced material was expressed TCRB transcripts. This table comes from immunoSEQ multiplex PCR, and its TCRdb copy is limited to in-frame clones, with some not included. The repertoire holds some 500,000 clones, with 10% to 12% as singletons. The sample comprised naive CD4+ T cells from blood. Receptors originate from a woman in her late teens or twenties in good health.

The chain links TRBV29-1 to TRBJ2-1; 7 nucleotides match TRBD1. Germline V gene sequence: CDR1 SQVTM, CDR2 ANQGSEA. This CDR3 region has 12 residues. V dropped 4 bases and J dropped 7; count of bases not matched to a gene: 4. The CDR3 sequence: CSVGTGRNEQFF. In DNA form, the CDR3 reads TGCAGCGTTGGGACAGGTCGTAATGAGCAGTTCTTC.

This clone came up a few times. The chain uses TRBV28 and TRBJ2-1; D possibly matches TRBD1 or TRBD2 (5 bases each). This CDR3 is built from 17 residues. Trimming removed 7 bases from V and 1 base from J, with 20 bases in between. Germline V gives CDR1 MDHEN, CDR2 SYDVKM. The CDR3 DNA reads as TGTGCCAGCATTCGGGGCCATGGGACGGATTCCTACAATGAGCAGTTCTTC. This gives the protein CASIRGHGTDSYNEQFF. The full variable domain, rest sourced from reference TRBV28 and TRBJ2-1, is DVKVTQSSRYLVKRTGEKVFLECVQDMDHENMFWYRQDPGLGLRLIYFSYDVKMKEKGDIPEGYSVSREKKERFSLILESASTNQTSMYLCASIRGHGTDSYNEQFFGPGTRLTVL.

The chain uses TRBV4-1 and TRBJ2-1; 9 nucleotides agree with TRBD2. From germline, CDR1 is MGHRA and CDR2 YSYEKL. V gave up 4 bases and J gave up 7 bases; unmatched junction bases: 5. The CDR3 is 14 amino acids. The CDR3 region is CASSPREGRNEQFF. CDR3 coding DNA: TGCGCCAGCAGCCCGCGGGAGGGTAGAAATGAGCAGTTCTTC.

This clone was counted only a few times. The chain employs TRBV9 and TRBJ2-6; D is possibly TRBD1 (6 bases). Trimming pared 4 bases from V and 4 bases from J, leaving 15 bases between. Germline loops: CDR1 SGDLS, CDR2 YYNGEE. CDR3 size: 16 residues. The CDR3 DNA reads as TGTGCCAGCAGCCCCCGTCCCGGGACAGGGGCCAACGTCCTGACTTTC. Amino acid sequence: CASSPRPGTGANVLTF.

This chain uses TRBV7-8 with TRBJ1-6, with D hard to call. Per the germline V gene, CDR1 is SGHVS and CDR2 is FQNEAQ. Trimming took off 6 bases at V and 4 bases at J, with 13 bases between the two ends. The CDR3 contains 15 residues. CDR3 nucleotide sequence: TGTGCCAGCAGGGAATATTCGACATATAATTCACCCCTCCACTTT. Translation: CASREYSTYNSPLHF.